The 20 T cell receptor beta chains given below trace back to one sample, sequenced in a study of blood T cell repertoires in COVID-19. Libraries were prepared by immunoSEQ multiplex PCR; TCRdb keeps only in-frame clonotypes and omits some of them. The table records fewer than 70,000 clones, 87% of them present only once. Sample: peripheral blood. The receptor source for this set is a man between 60 and 75 years old with active or convalescent COVID-19.

The V gene is TRBV20-1, the J gene TRBJ1-1; no definite D call. The length of the CDR3 is 11 residues. Looked up from germline, CDR1 is DFQATT and CDR2 is SNEGSKA (reference sequence). Trimming stripped 2 bases from V and 1 base from J, with 2 bases between. CDR3 DNA sequence: TGCAGTGCTAGACGGAACACTGAAGCTTTCTTT. Amino acids: CSARRNTEAFF.

The CDR3 DNA is TGCAGCGTTGCTCTGGGGGCCAACACCGGGGAGCTGTTTTTT. Protein: CSVALGANTGELFF. J is TRBJ2-2 and V is TRBV29-1, with D perhaps matching TRBD1 (6 bases). Germline CDR1 is SQVTM and CDR2 is ANQGSEA. This CDR3 has 14 amino acids. V lost 4 bases, J lost 2 bases, and 11 bases lay in between.

V usage is TRBV3-1 (or the pseudogene TRBV3-2) and J usage is TRBJ2-1, with 10 bases lining up with TRBD2. Trimming took 1 base from V and 10 from J; bases not matched to a gene: 7. CDR1 and CDR2 from the germline V gene are LGHDT and YNNKEL (reference sequence). The CDR3 is 15 residues long. The CDR3 protein is CASSQGSGRAREQFF. In DNA, the CDR3 is TGTGCCAGCAGCCAAGGGAGCGGGAGGGCCCGGGAGCAGTTCTTC.

The rearrangement links TRBV11-1 to TRBJ2-3, with TRBD1 matching 8 bases. The CDR3 spans 15 residues. V dropped 4 bases and J dropped 0; count of bases not matched to a gene: 3. Per the germline V gene, CDR1 is SGHAT and CDR2 is FQDESV (reference sequence). CDR3 nucleotides: TGTGCCAGCAGCTCGACAGGGGCTAGCACAGATACGCAGTATTTT. Translating gives CASSSTGASTDTQYF. The entire variable domain, with the rest obtained from reference TRBV11-1 and TRBJ2-3, is as follows: EAEVAQSPRYKITEKSQAVAFWCDPISGHATLYWYRQILGQGPELLVQFQDESVVDDSQLPKDRFSAERLKGVDSTLKIQPAELGDSAMYLCASSSTGASTDTQYFGPGTRLTVL.

The V gene is TRBV7-9, the J gene TRBJ1-5; D gene ambiguous. V lost 5 bases and J lost 5, with 7 bases in between. CDR1 and CDR2 from the germline V gene are SEHNR and FQNEAQ (reference sequence). The length of the CDR3 is 12 residues. The CDR3 is CASSEGYQPQHF. Here the CDR3 DNA reads TGTGCCAGCAGCGAGGGATATCAGCCCCAGCATTTT.

The V and J genes are TRBV16 and TRBJ1-1, with D uncertain. CDR1 is KGHSY, CDR2 FQNENV, per germline. V lost 4 bases and J lost 3, with 9 bases in between. The CDR3 is made up of 13 amino acids. In nucleotides, the CDR3 is TGTGCCAGCAGCCTCCTAACCGACACTGAAGCTTTCTTT. Translating gives CASSLLTDTEAFF.

The V and J genes are TRBV5-1 and TRBJ1-5, with a possible D match to TRBD1 (5 bases). Per the germline V gene, CDR1 is SGHRS and CDR2 is YFSETQ. Trimming took off 5 bases at V and 11 bases at J, with 17 bases between the two ends. CDR3 size: 13 residues. CDR3 sequence reads: CASSWEGPPSQHF. DNA of the CDR3: TGCGCCAGCAGTTGGGAGGGGCCGCCGTCCCAGCATTTT.

The CDR3 sequence is CASSARQGLNTEAFF. As DNA, the CDR3 is TGTGCCAGTAGTGCCCGACAGGGACTGAACACTGAAGCTTTCTTT. The chain carries TRBV19 and TRBJ1-1; 7 nucleotides align to TRBD1. The CDR3 runs 15 residues. The germline V gene has CDR1 LNHDA and CDR2 SQIVND (reference sequence). The V gene end was trimmed by 5 bases and the J gene end by 0 bases; junction bases not matched to a gene: 6. Based on the CDR3 plus reference TRBV19 and TRBJ1-1, the full variable domain is DGGITQSPKYLFRKEGQNVTLSCEQNLNHDAMYWYRQDPGQGLRLIYYSQIVNDFQKGDIAEGYSVSREKKESFPLTVTSAQKNPTAFYLCASSARQGLNTEAFFGQGTRLTVV.

This chain connects TRBV2 to TRBJ1-3; 8 bases are a match to TRBD1. Trimming took 6 bases from V and 4 from J; bases not matched to a gene: 8. CDR1 is SNHLY and CDR2 is FYNNEI in the germline V gene. The CDR3 sequence is 15 residues long. For the CDR3, the DNA is TGTGCCAGCAGCGAGACAGGGGATACCGGAAACACCATATATTTT. Protein product: CASSETGDTGNTIYF.

The CDR3 bases are TGTGCCAGCAGCTTAGGGACTAGCGTGTTTTACAATGAGCAGTTCTTC. Its protein product is CASSLGTSVFYNEQFF. J is TRBJ2-1 and V is TRBV11-2; 9 bases map to TRBD2. The CDR3 spans 16 residues. The junction had 5 bases not matched to a gene; V was cut back by 1 base and J by 4 bases. CDR1 and CDR2 (germline): SGHAT, FQNNGV.

The CDR3 loop is CASSLGTGDLMNTEAFF. CDR3 coding DNA: TGTGCCAGCAGCTTGGGAACAGGGGATTTAATGAACACTGAAGCTTTCTTT. The chain is built from TRBV5-4 and TRBJ1-1; TRBD1 agrees at 7 bases. The CDR3 loop spans 17 amino acids. Trimming took 0 bases from V and 0 from J; bases not matched to a gene: 8. Germline CDR1 is SGHNT and CDR2 is YYREEE (reference sequence). Combining the CDR3 with reference TRBV5-4 and TRBJ1-1 gives the whole variable domain ETGVTQSPTHLIKTRGQQVTLRCSSQSGHNTVSWYQQALGQGPQFIFQYYREEENGRGNFPPRFSGLQFPNYSSELNVNALELDDSALYLCASSLGTGDLMNTEAFFGQGTRLTVV.

The sample holds a few counts of this clone. The chain has TRBV27 and TRBJ1-1; 7 bases are a match to TRBD1. Germline CDR1 MNHEY, CDR2 SMNVEV (reference sequence). The length of the CDR3 is 15 residues. V was clipped by 4 bases and J by 0 bases; unmatched bases: 5. CDR3 in amino acids: CASSSGGPLNTEAFF. The CDR3 coding sequence is TGTGCCAGCAGTTCAGGGGGACCCCTGAACACTGAAGCTTTCTTT.

This sequence joins TRBV7-6 and TRBJ2-5; 12 bases agree with TRBD2. Germline values: CDR1 SGHVS, CDR2 FNYEAQ. After removal of 1 base from V and 3 bases from J, the junction contained 15 bases not matched to a gene. The CDR3 is made up of 20 amino acids. CDR3 protein: CASSLVGTSGSRGKKETQYF. The CDR3 bases are TGTGCCAGCAGCTTAGTCGGGACTAGCGGGTCTAGGGGAAAAAAAGAGACCCAGTACTTC.

CDR3 amino acids: CSVSGTGRTEAFF. Written as DNA, the CDR3 is TGCAGCGTGTCAGGGACAGGGAGAACTGAAGCTTTCTTT. V and J are TRBV29-1 and TRBJ1-1, with 9 nucleotides matching TRBD1. V was pared by 6 bases and J by 5 bases, with 7 bases of the junction left unmatched. This CDR3 is built from 13 residues. Germline V CDR1 and CDR2: SQVTM, ANQGSEA.

The V and J genes are TRBV10-1 and TRBJ1-2; possibly TRBD1 for D (5 bases). The V end was cut by 1 base, the J end by 4 bases, with 7 bases between. The CDR3 runs 13 residues. Germline CDR1 and CDR2: WNHNN and SYGVQD (reference sequence). CDR3 DNA: TGCGCCAGCAGTGAGTTCAGGGTCTATGGCTACACCTTC. Translating gives CASSEFRVYGYTF.

This chain connects TRBV10-3 to TRBJ2-1, with 7 bases aligning to TRBD2. Germline CDR1 is ENHRY and CDR2 is SYGVKD. V lost 2 bases to trimming and J lost 10 bases; unmatched junction nucleotides: 5. This CDR3 has 13 amino acids. This CDR3 reads CAISERTSGEQFF. The CDR3 coding sequence is TGTGCCATCAGTGAGAGGACTAGTGGCGAGCAGTTCTTC.

This chain links TRBV2 with TRBJ2-5, with 11 bases fitting TRBD2. CDR3 size: 16 residues. Per the germline V gene, CDR1 is SNHLY and CDR2 is FYNNEI. After removal of 10 bases from V and 4 bases from J, the junction contained 14 bases not matched to a gene. The CDR3 DNA reads as TGTGCCAACGAAAGGGGTAGCGGGGGGGCCTCAGAGACCCAGTACTTC. Translating gives CANERGSGGASETQYF.

This clone was counted once. This chain links TRBV7-9 with TRBJ2-7; D may be TRBD1 (6 bases). CDR3 length equals 14 residues. Trimming took off 6 bases at V and 1 base at J, with 13 bases between the two ends. Germline V gene lookup returns CDR1 SEHNR and CDR2 FQNEAQ (reference sequence). DNA for the CDR3: TGTGCCAGCAGGGAGTTAGGGACATCCTACGAGCAGTACTTC. It specifies CASRELGTSYEQYF.

This clone occurred a few times. The CDR3 sequence: CSASQVSGEQYF. CDR3 nucleotide sequence: TGCAGTGCTAGTCAGGTCTCCGGAGAGCAGTACTTC. The chain carries TRBV20-1 and TRBJ2-7; no clear D. Germline V lookup: CDR1 DFQATT, CDR2 SNEGSKA (reference sequence). Trimming stripped 3 bases from V and 7 bases from J, with 13 bases between. CDR3 length: 12 amino acids.

The V call is TRBV5-1, the J call TRBJ1-4, with TRBD1 matching over 7 bases. The V gene's germline CDR1 is SGHRS and CDR2 YFSETQ. J lost 7 bases, V lost 4 bases, and 7 bases had no gene match. The CDR3 has 14 amino acids. The CDR3 coding sequence is TGCGCCAGCAGCCTGGACAGGACGGGTGAAAAACTGTTTTTT. Its translation is CASSLDRTGEKLFF.